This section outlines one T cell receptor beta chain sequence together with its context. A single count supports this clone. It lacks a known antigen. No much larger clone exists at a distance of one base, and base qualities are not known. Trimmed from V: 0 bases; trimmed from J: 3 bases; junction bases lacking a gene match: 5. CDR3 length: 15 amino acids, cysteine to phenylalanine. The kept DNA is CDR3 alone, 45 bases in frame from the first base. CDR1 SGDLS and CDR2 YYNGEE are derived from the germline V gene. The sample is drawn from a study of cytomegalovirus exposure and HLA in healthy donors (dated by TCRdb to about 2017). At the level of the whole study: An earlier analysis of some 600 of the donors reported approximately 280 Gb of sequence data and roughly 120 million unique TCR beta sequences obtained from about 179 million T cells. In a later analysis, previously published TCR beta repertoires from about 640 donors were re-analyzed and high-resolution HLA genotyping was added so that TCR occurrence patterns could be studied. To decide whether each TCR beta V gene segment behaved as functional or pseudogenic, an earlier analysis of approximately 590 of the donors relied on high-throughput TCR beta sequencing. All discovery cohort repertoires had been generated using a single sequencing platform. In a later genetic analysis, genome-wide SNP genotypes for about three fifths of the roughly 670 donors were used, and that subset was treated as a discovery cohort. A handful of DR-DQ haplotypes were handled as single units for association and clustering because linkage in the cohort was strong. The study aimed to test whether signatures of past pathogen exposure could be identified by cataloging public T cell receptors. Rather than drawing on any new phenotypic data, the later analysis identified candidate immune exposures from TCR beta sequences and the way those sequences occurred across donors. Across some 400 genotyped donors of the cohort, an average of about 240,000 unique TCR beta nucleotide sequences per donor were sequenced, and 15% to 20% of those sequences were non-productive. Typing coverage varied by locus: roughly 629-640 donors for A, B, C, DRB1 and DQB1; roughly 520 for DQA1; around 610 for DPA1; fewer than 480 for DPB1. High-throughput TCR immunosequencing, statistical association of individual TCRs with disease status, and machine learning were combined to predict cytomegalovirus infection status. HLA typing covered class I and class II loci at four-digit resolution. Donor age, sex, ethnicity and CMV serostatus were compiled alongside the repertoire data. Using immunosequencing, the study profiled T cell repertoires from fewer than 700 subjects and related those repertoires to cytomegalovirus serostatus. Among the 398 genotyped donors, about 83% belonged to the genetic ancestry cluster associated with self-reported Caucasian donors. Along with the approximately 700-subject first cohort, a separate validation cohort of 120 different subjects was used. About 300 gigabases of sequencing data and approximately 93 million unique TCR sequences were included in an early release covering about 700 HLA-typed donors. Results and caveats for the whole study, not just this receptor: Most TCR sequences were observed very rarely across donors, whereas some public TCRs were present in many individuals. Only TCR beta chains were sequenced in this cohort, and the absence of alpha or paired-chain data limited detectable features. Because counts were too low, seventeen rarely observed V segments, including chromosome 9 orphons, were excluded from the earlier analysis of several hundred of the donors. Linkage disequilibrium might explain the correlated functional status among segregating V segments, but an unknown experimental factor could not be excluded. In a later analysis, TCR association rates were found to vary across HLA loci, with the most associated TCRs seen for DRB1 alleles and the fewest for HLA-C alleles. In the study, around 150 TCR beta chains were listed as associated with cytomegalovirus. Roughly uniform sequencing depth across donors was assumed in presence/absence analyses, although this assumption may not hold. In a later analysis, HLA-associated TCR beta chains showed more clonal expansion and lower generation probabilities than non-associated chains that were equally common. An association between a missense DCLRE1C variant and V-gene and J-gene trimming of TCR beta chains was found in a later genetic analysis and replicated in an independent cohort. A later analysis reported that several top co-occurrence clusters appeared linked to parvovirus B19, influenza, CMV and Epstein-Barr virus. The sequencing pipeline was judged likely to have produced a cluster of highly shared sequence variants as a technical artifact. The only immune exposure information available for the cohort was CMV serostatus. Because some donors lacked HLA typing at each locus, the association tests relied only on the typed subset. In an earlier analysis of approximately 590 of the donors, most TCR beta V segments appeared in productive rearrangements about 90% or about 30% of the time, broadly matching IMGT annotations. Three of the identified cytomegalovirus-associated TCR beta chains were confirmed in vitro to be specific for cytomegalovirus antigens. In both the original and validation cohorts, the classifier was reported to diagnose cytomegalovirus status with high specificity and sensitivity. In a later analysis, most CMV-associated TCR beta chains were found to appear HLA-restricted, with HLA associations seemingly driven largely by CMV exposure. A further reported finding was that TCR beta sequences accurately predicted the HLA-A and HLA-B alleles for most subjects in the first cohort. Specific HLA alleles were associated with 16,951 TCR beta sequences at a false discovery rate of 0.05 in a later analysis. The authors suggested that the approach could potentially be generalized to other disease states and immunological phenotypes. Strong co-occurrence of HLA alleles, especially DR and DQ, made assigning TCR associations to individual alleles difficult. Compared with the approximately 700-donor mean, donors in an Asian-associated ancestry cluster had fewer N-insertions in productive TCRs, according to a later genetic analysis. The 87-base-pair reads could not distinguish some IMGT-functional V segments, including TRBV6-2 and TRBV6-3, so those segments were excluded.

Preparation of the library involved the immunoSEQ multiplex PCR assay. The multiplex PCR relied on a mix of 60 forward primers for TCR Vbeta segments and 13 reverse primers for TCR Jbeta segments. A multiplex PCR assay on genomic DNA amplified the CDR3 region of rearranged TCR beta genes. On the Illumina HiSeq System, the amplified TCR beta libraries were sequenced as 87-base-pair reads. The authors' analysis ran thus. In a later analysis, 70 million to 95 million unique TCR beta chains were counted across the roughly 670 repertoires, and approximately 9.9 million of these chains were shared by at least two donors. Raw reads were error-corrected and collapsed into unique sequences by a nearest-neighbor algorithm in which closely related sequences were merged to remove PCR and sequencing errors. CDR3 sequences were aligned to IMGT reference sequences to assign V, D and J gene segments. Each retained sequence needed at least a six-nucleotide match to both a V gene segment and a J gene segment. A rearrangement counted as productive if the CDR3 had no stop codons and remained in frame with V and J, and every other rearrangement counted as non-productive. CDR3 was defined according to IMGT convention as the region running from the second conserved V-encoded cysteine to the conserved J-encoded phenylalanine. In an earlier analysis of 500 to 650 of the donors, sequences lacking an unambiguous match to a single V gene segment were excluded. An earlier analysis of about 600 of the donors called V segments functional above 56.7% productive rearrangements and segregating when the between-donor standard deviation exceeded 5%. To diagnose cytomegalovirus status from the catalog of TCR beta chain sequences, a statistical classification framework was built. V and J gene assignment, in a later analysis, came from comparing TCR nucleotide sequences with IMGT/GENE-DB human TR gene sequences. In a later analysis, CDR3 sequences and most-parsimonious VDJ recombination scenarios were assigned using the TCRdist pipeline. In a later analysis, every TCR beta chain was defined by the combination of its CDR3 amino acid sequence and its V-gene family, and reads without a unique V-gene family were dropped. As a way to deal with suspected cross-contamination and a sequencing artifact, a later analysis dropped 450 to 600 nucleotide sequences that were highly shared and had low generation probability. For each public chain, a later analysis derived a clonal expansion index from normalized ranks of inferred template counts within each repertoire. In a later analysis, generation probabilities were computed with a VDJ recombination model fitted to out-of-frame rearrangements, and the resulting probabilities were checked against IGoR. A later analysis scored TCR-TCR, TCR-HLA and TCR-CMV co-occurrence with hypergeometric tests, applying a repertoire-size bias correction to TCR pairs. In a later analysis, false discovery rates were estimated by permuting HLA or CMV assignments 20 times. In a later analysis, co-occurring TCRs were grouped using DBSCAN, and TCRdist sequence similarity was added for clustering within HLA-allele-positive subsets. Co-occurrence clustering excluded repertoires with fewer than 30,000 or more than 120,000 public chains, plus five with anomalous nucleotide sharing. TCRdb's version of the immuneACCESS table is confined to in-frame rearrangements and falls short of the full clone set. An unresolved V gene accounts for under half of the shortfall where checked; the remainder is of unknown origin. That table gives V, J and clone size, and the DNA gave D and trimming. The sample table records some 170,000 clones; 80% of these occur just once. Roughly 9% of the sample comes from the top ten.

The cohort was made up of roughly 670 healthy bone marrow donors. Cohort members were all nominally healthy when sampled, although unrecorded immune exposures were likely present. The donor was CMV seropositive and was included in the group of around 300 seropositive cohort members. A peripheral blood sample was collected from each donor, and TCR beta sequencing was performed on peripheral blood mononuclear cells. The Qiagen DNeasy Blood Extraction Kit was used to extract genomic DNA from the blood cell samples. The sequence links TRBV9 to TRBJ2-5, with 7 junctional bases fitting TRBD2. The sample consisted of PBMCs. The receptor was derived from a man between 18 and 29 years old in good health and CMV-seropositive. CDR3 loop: CASSVAGTTKETQYF. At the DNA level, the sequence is TGTGCCAGCAGCGTAGCTGGGACTACCAAAGAGACCCAGTACTTC. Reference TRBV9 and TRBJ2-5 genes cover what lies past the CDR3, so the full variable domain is DSGVTQTPKHLITATGQRVTLRCSPRSGDLSVYWYQQSLDQGLQFLIQYYNGEERAKGNILERFSAQQFPDLHSELNLSSLELGDSALYFCASSVAGTTKETQYFGPGTRLLVL.